One T cell receptor (beta chain) is described in this entry. The sample comes from a study of blood T cell repertoires in COVID-19. On the study more broadly: Acute and convalescent COVID-19 specimens originated in the United States, Italy and Spain. From T cells, B-cell-depleted T cells, or PBMCs came the material, which was cDNA or gDNA.

In the original analysis: Reference gene primer amplification in the assay estimated nucleated cell counts. The data were produced by immunoSEQ multiplex PCR, yet TCRdb's version contains in-frame clones alone and is incomplete. V, J and clone size derive from that table, while D and trimming were established from the DNA sequence. The table has some 400,000 clones, 81% seen once. The CDR3 is made up of 13 amino acids. The V end lost 6 bases, the J end lost 1 base, and 7 bases lay between the germline ends. Germline-derived CDR1 and CDR2 are SNHLY and FYNNEI. The chain is built from TRBV2 and TRBJ1-5; D is uncertain. This clonotype was sampled from a human donor with acute or convalescent COVID-19. The donor label of this sample is uncertain. The material sequenced was peripheral blood. Here the CDR3 reads CASSTISNQPQHF. In nucleotides, the CDR3 is TGTGCCAGCAGCACTATAAGCAATCAGCCCCAGCATTTT. Using reference TRBV2 and TRBJ1-5 for the parts outside the CDR3, the full variable domain is EPEVTQTPSHQVTQMGQEVILRCVPISNHLYFYWYRQILGQKVEFLVSFYNNEISEKSEIFDDQFSVERPDGSNFTLKIRSTKLEDSAMYFCASSTISNQPQHFGDGTRLSIL.